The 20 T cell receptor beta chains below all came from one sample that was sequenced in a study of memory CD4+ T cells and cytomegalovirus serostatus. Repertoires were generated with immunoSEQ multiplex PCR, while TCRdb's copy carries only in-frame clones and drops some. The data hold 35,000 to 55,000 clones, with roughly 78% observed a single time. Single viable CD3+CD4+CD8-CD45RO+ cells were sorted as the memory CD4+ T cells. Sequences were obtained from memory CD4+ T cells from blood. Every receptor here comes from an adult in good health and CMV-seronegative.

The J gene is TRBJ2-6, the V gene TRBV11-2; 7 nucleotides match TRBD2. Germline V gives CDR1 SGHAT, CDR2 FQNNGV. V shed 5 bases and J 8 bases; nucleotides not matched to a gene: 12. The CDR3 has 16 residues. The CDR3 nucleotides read TGTGCCAGCAGCCATTTGATGGTCGGGAGGTCCAACGTCCTGACTTTC. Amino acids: CASSHLMVGRSNVLTF. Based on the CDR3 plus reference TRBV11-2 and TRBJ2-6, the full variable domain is EAGVAQSPRYKIIEKRQSVAFWCNPISGHATLYWYQQILGQGPKLLIQFQNNGVVDDSQLPKDRFSAERLKGVDSTLKIQPAKLEDSAVYLCASSHLMVGRSNVLTFGAGSRLTVL.

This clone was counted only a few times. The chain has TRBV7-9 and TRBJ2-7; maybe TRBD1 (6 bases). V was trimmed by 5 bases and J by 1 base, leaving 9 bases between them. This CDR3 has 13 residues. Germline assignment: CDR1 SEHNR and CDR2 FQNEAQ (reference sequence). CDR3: CASSRDTSYEQYF. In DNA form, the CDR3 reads TGTGCCAGCAGCCGGGACACTTCCTACGAGCAGTACTTC.

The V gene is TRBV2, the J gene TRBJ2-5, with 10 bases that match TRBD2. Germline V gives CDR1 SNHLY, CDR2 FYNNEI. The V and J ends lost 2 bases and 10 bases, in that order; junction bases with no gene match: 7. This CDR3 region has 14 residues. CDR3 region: CASSETSGAPVQYF. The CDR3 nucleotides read TGTGCCAGCAGTGAAACTAGCGGGGCCCCCGTCCAGTACTTC.

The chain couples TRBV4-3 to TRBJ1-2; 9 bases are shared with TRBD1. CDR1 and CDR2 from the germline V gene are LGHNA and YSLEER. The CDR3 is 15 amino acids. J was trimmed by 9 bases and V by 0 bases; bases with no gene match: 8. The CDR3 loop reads CASSQDQGQGRSYTF. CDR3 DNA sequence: TGCGCCAGCAGCCAAGATCAGGGACAGGGTAGGAGCTACACCTTC.

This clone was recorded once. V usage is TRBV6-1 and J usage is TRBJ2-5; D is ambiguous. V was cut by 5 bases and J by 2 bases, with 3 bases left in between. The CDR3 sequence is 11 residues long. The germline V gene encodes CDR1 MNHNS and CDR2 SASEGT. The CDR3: CASSKQETQYF. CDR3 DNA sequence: TGTGCCAGCAGTAAACAAGAGACCCAGTACTTC.

The chain's CDR3 is CASSRIYEQYF. CDR3 sequence (DNA): TGTGCCAGCAGCCGAATCTACGAGCAGTACTTC. The rearrangement uses TRBV28 and TRBJ2-7; D not resolved. Trimming shortened V by 6 bases and J by 3 bases, and 6 bases separated the two germline ends. This CDR3 spans 11 amino acids. Germline assignment: CDR1 MDHEN and CDR2 SYDVKM.

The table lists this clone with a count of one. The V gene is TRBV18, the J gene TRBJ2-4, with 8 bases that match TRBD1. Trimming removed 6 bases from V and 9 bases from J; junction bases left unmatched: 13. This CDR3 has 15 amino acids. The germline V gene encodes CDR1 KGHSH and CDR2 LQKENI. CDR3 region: CASSPGTGSSGIQYF. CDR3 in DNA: TGTGCCAGCTCTCCCGGGACAGGATCGTCGGGCATTCAGTACTTC.

The CDR3 nucleotides read TGTGCCTGGAGGCCTTTTACAGGGGATTTCACGGAAGACTATGGCTACACCTTC. Protein: CAWRPFTGDFTEDYGYTF. The rearrangement links TRBV30 to TRBJ1-2; 7 bases align to TRBD1. With V trimmed by 3 bases and J by 3 bases, 19 bases remained unmatched. The CDR3 loop spans 18 amino acids. Germline V CDR1 and CDR2: GTSNPN, SVGIG (reference sequence).

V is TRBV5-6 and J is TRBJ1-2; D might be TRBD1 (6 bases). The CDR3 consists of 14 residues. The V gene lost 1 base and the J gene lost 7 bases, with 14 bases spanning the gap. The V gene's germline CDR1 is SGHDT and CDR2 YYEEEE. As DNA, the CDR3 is TGTGCCAGCAGCTTGTTCCAGGGGATGTCTGGCTACACCTTC. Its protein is CASSLFQGMSGYTF.

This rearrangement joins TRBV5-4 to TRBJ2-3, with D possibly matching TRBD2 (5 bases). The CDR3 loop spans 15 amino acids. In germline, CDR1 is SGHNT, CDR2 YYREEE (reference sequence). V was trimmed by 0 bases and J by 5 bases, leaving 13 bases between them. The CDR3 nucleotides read TGTGCCAGCAGCTTGGAAAGGGAGAATGGAGATACGCAGTATTTT. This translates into CASSLERENGDTQYF.

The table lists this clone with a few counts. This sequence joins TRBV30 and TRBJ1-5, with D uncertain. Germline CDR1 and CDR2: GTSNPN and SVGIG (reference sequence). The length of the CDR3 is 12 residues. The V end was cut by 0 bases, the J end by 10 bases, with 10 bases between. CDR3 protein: CAWSVSAGPQHF. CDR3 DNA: TGTGCCTGGAGTGTGTCTGCCGGCCCCCAGCATTTT.

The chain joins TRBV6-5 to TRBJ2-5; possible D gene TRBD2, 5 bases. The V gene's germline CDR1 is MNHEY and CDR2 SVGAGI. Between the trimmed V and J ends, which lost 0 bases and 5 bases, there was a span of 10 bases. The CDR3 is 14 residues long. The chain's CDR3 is CASSYSGAKETQYF. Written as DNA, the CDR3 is TGTGCCAGCAGTTACTCGGGAGCGAAGGAGACCCAGTACTTC.

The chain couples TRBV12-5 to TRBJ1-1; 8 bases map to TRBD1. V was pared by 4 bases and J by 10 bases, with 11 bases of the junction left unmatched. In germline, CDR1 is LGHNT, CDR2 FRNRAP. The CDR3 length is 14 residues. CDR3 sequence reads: CASGSDDRGFGAFF. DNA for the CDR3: TGTGCTAGTGGTTCCGACGACAGGGGATTTGGAGCTTTCTTT.

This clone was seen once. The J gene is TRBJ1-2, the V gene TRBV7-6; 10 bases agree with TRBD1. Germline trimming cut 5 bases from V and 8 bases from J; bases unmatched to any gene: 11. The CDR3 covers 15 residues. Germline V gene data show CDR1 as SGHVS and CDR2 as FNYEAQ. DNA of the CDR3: TGTGCCAGCAGCCCCCCCGGACAGGGGGTTAGGGGCTACACCTTC. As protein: CASSPPGQGVRGYTF.

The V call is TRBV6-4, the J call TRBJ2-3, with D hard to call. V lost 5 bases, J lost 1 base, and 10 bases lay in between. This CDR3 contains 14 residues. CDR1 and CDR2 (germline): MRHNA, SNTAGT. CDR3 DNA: TGTGCCAGCAGTAGGCTATCCGGCACAGATACGCAGTATTTT. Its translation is CASSRLSGTDTQYF.

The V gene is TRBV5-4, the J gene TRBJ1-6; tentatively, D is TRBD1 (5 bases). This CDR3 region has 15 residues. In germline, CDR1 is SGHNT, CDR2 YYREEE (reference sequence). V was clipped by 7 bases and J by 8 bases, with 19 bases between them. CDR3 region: CASLSMGEVDSPLHF. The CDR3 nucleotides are TGTGCCAGCTTATCTATGGGGGAAGTGGATTCACCCCTCCACTTT.

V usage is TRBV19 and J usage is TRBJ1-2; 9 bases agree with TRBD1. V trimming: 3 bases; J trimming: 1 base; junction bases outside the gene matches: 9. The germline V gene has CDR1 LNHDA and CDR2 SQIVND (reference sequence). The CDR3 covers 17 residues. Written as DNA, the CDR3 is TGTGCCAGTAGTATGGAGGGCACAGGGGGCTTTAACTATGGCTACACCTTC. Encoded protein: CASSMEGTGGFNYGYTF.

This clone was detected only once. The CDR3 is CASSFGDYGYTF. The CDR3 coding sequence is TGTGCCAGCAGCTTCGGGGACTATGGCTACACCTTC. This chain connects TRBV7-2 to TRBJ1-2, with unresolved D. The CDR3 contains 12 residues. V dropped 3 bases and J dropped 3 bases, with 5 bases sitting between them. The V gene's germline CDR1 is SGHTA and CDR2 FQGNSA.

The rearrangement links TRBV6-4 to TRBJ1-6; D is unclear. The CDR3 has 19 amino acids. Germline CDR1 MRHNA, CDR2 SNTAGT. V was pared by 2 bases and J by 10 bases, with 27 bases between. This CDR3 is CASSDEGGNGEWRVSPLHF. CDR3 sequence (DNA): TGTGCCAGCAGTGACGAGGGAGGGAATGGTGAATGGAGGGTATCACCCCTCCACTTT.

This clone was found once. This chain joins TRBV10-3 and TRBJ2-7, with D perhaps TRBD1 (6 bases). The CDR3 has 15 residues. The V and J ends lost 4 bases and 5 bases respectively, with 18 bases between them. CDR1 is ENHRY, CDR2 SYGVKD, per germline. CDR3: CAISGSGRGSDEQYF. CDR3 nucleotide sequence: TGTGCCATCAGTGGTTCGGGCAGGGGCAGCGACGAGCAGTACTTC.